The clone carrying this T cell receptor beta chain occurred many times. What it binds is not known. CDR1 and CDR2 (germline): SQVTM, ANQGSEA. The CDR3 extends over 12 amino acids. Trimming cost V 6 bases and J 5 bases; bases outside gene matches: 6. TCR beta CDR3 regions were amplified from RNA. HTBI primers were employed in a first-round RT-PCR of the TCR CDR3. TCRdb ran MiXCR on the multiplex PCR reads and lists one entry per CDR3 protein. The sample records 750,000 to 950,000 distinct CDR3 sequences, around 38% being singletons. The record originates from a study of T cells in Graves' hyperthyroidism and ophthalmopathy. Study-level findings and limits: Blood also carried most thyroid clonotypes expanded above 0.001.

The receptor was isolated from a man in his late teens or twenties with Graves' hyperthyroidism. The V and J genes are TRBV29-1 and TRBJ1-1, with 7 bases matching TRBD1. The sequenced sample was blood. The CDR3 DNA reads TGCAGCGTCGACAGGGATCTGACTGAAGCTTTCTTT. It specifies CSVDRDLTEAFF.